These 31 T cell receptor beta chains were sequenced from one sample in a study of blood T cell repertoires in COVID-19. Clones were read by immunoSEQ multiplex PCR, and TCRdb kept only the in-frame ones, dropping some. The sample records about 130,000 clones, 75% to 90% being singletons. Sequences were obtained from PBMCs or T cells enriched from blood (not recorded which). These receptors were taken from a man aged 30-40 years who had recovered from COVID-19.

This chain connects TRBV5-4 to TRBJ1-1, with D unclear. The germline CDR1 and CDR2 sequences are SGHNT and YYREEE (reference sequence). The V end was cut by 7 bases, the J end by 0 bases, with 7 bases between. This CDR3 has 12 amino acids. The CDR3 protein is CASHTLNTEAFF. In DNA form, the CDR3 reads TGTGCCAGCCATACATTGAACACTGAAGCTTTCTTT.

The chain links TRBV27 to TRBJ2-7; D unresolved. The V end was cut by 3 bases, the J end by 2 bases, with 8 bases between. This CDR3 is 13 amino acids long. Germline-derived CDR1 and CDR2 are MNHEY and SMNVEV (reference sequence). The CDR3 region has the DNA TGTGCCAGCAGTTTTCAGGTAACCTACGAGCAGTACTTC. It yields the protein CASSFQVTYEQYF.

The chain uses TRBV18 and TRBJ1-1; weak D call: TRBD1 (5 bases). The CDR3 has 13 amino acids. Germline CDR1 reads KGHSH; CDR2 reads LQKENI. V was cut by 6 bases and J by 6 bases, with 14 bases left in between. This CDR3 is CASSPPGGPEAFF. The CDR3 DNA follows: TGTGCCAGCTCGCCTCCGGGGGGACCTGAAGCTTTCTTT.

CDR3 sequence (DNA): TGTGCCATCAGTGAGCGGTCCGACAGTAGGGGGTCTGGAAACACCATATATTTT. Translation: CAISERSDSRGSGNTIYF. The chain combines TRBV10-3 with TRBJ1-3, with TRBD1 as a possible D gene (6 bases). Germline CDR1 ENHRY, CDR2 SYGVKD. The CDR3 covers 18 residues. V was pared by 2 bases and J by 1 base, with 18 bases between.

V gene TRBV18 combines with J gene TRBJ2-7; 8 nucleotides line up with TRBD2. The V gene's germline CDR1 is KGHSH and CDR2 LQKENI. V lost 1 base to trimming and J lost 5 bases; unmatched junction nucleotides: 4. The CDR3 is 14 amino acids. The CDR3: CASSPRGGLHEQYF. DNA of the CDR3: TGTGCCAGCTCACCACGCGGGGGGCTCCACGAGCAGTACTTC.

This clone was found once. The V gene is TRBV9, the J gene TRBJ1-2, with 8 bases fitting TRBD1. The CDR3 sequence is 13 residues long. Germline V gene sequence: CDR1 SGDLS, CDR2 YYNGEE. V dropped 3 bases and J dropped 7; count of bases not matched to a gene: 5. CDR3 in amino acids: CASSANRGVGYTF. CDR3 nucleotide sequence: TGTGCCAGCAGCGCGAACAGGGGGGTTGGCTACACCTTC.

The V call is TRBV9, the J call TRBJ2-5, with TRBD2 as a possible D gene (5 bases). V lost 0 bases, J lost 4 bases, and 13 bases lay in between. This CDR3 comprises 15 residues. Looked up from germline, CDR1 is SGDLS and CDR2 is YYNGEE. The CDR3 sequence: CASSVAAERLETQYF. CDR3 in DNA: TGTGCCAGCAGCGTAGCAGCGGAACGTTTAGAGACCCAGTACTTC.

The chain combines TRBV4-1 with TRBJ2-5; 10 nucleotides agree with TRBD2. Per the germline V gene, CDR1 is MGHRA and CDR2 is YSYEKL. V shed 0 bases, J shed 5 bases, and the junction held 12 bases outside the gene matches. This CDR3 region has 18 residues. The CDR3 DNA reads TGCGCCAGCAGCCAAGATCAGGCTAGCGGGGGCCTGGGGGAGACCCAGTACTTC. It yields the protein CASSQDQASGGLGETQYF.

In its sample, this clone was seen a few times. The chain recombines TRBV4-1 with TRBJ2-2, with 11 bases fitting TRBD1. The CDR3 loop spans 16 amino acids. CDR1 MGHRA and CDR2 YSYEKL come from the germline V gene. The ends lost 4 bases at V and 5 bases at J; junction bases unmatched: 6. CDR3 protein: CASSLSGTGGTGELFF. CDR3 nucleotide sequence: TGCGCCAGCAGCCTTTCCGGGACAGGGGGAACCGGGGAGCTGTTTTTT.

CDR3 DNA: TGTGCCAGCAGTCAAAGTCGTACAGTCAATGAGCAGTTCTTC. This gives the protein CASSQSRTVNEQFF. The chain employs TRBV6-5 and TRBJ2-1; D uncertain. Per germline, CDR1 MNHEY and CDR2 SVGAGI. The CDR3 consists of 14 residues. The V and J ends lost 5 bases and 6 bases respectively, with 14 bases between them.

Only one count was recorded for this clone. The CDR3 protein is CASSSSGPYNEQFF. DNA of the CDR3: TGTGCCAGCAGCTCTAGCGGCCCCTACAATGAGCAGTTCTTC. J is TRBJ2-1 and V is TRBV7-9; 7 nucleotides match TRBD2. Germline CDR1 reads SEHNR; CDR2 reads FQNEAQ (reference sequence). The CDR3 sequence is 14 residues long. V gave up 4 bases and J gave up 2 bases; unmatched junction bases: 2.

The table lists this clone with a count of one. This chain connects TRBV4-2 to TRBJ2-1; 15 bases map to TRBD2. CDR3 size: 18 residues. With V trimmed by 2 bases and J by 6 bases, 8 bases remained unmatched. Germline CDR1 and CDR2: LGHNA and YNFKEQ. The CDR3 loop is CASSQNPGLAGGINEQFF. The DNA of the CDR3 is TGTGCCAGCAGCCAAAACCCGGGACTAGCGGGAGGTATCAATGAGCAGTTCTTC.

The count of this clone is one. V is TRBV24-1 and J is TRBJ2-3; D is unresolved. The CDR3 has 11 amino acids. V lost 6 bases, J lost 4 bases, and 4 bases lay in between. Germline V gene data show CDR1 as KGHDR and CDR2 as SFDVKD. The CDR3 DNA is TGTGCCACCAGTCAGTCAGATACGCAGTATTTT. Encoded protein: CATSQSDTQYF.

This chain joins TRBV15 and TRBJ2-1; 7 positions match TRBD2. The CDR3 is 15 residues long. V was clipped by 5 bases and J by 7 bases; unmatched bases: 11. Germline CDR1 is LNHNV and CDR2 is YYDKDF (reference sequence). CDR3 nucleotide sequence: TGTGCCACCAGCGTCCTGGCGGGAGAGTGGAATGAGCAGTTCTTC. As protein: CATSVLAGEWNEQFF.

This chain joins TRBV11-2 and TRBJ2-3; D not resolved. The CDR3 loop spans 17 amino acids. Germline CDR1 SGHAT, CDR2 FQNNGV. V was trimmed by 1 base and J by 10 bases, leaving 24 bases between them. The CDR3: CASSLVDSPSFPYPQYF. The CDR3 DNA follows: TGTGCCAGCAGCTTAGTAGACTCCCCCTCCTTCCCGTATCCGCAGTATTTT.

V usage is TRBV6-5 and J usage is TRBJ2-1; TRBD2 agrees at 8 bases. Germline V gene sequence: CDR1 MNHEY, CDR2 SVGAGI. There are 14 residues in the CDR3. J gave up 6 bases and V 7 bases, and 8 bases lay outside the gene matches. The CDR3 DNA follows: TGTGCCAGCAATACGGGGGCGGGAGGCAATGAGCAGTTCTTC. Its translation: CASNTGAGGNEQFF.

CDR3: CASSERSDRTYSNQPQHF. CDR3 nucleotide sequence: TGCGCCAGCAGTGAGAGAAGCGACAGGACCTATAGCAATCAGCCCCAGCATTTT. The V and J genes are TRBV10-1 and TRBJ1-5, with D perhaps matching TRBD1 (6 bases). The CDR3 runs to 18 residues. Trimming took 2 bases from V and 0 from J, leaving 17 bases between them. From germline, CDR1 is WNHNN and CDR2 SYGVQD (reference sequence).

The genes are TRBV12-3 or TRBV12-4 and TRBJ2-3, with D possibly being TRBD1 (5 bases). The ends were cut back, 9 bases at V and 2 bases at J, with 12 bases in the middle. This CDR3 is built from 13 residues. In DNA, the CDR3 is TGTGCCAGTCTAAGGGGTCTCACAGATACGCAGTATTTT. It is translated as CASLRGLTDTQYF.

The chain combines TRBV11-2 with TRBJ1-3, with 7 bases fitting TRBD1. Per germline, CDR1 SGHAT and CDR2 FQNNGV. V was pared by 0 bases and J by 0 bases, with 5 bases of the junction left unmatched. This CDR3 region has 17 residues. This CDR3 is CASSLDWAGGSGNTIYF. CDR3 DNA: TGTGCCAGCAGCTTAGATTGGGCAGGGGGCTCTGGAAACACCATATATTTT.

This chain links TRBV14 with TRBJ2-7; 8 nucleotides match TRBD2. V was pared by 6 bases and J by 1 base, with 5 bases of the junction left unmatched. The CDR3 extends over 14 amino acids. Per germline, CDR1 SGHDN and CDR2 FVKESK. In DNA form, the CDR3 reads TGTGCCAGCAGGAATAGCGGGGCTTCCTACGAGCAGTACTTC. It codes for CASRNSGASYEQYF.

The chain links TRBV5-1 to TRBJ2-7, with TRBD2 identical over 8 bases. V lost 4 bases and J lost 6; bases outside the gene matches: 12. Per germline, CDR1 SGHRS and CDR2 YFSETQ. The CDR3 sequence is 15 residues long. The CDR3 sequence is CASSPGTRAAGEQYF. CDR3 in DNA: TGCGCCAGCAGCCCCGGGACTAGAGCGGCCGGCGAGCAGTACTTC.

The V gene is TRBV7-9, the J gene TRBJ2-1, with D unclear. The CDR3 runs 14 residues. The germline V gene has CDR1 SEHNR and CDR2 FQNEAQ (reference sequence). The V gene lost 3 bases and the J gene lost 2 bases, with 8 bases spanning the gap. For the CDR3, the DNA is TGTGCCAGCAGCTTGTCGTTTACCTACAATGAGCAGTTCTTC. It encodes CASSLSFTYNEQFF.

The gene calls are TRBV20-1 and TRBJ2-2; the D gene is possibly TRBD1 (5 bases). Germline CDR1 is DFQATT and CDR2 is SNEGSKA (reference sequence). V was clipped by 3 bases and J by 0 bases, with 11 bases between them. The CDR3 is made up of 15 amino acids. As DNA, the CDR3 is TGCAGTGCTAGTTCAGGGTTCGCGAACACCGGGGAGCTGTTTTTT. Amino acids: CSASSGFANTGELFF.

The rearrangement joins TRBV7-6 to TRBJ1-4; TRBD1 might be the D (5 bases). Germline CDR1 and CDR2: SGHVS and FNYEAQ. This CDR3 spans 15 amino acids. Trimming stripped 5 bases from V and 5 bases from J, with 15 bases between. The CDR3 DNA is TGTGCCAGCAGCCCGGGCGGGGGTTTAAATGAAAAACTGTTTTTT. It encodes CASSPGGGLNEKLFF.

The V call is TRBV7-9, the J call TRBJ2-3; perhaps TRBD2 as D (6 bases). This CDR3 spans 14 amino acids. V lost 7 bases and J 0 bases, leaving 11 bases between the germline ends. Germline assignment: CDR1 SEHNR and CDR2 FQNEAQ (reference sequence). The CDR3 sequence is CASKREISTDTQYF. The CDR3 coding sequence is TGTGCCAGCAAACGGGAGATAAGCACAGATACGCAGTATTTT.

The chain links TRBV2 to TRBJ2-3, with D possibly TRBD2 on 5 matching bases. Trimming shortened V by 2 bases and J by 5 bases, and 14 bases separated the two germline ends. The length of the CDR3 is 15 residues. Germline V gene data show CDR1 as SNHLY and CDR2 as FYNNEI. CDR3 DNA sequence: TGTGCCAGCAGTGAACTTGGTGGGAGCGGAGATACGCAGTATTTT. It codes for CASSELGGSGDTQYF.

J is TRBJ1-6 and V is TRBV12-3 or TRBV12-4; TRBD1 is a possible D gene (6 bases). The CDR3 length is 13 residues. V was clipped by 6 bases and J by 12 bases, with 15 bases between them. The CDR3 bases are TGTGCCAGCAGCTCCCAGGGGTTCGGACCCCTCCACTTT. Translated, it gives CASSSQGFGPLHF.

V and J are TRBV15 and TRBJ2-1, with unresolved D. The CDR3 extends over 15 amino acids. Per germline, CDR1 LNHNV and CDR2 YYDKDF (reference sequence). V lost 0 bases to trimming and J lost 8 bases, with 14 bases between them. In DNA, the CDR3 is TGTGCCACCAGCAGAGATCCGACTGGCCTTTATGAGCAGTTCTTC. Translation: CATSRDPTGLYEQFF.

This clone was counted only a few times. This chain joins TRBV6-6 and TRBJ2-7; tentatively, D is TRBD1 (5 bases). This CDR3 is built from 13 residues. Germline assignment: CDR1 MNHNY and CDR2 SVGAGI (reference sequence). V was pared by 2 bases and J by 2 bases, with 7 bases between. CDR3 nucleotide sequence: TGTGCCAGCAGTTACGGCAGGGCCTACGAGCAGTACGTC. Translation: CASSYGRAYEQYV.

The CDR3 loop is CAISESQGRGSNQPQHF. The CDR3 bases are TGTGCCATCAGTGAGTCTCAGGGTCGAGGTAGCAATCAGCCCCAGCATTTT. The chain couples TRBV10-3 to TRBJ1-5, with D possibly TRBD1 on 5 matching bases. Trimming removed 0 bases from V and 0 bases from J, with 12 bases in between. Per germline, CDR1 ENHRY and CDR2 SYGVKD. The CDR3 has 17 residues.

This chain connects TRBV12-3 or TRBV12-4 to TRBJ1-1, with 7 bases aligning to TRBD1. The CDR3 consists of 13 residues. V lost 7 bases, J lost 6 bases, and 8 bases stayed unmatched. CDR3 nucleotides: TGTGCCAGCACCAGACAGGGAGGACCTGAAGCTTTCTTT. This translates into CASTRQGGPEAFF.